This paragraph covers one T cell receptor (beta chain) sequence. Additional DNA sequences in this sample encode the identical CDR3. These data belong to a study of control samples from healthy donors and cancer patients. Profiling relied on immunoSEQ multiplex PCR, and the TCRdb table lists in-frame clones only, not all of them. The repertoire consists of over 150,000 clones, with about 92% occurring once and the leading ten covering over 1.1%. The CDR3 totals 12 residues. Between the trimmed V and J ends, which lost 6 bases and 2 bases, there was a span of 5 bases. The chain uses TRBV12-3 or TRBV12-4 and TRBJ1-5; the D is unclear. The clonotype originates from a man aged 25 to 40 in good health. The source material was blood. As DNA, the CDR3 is TGTGCCAGCAGGGTGGGCAATCAGCCCCAGCATTTT. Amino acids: CASRVGNQPQHF.